This T cell receptor (beta chain) was recovered during a study of siplizumab effects on memory and regulatory T cells. The assay was immunoSEQ multiplex PCR, and TCRdb's table has in-frame clones only and misses some. Of around 94,000 clones in the sample, roughly nine tenths are singletons; the top ten hold around 1.1%. The CDR3 contains 16 residues. Trimming removed 2 bases at V and 8 bases at J, with 20 bases between. Germline loops: CDR1 SGHRS, CDR2 YFSETQ. The sequencing sample was made of CD4+ T cells sorted from blood. This receptor was identified in a human donor in good health. This chain connects TRBV5-1 to TRBJ2-1; the D gene is possibly TRBD2 (5 bases). In DNA form, the CDR3 reads TGCGCCAGCAGCTTTAACGTGGGAGCGTCTCCCTATGAGCAGTTCTTC. It translates to CASSFNVGASPYEQFF.